Shown below are 26 T cell receptor beta chains from a single sample sequenced in a study of cytomegalovirus exposure and HLA in healthy donors. Primers for the PCR totalled 60 Vbeta and 13 Jbeta. The assay was immunoSEQ multiplex PCR, and TCRdb's table has in-frame clones only and misses some. Altogether approximately 110,000 clones are present, 82% being singletons, with the ten largest covering just under 2.5%. The sequenced sample was PBMCs. The receptors were sampled from a woman aged 18-29 years in good health and CMV-seronegative.

The chain links TRBV19 to TRBJ1-2; D remains unclear. The CDR3 covers 15 residues. Trimming cost V 1 base and J 2 bases, with 11 bases left between them. CDR1 and CDR2 from the germline V gene are LNHDA and SQIVND (reference sequence). The CDR3 sequence is CASSIGSLYNYGYTF. The CDR3 nucleotides are TGTGCCAGTAGTATAGGGAGCCTATACAACTATGGCTACACCTTC. The full variable domain, in which reference TRBV19 and TRBJ1-2 provide the parts outside the CDR3, is DGGITQSPKYLFRKEGQNVTLSCEQNLNHDAMYWYRQDPGQGLRLIYYSQIVNDFQKGDIAEGYSVSREKKESFPLTVTSAQKNPTAFYLCASSIGSLYNYGYTFGSGTRLTVV.

By sample share, this clone is medium-sized. The chain carries TRBV28 and TRBJ1-5, with 7 bases lining up with TRBD1. The V gene end was trimmed by 6 bases and the J gene end by 4 bases; junction bases not matched to a gene: 3. Germline CDR1 MDHEN, CDR2 SYDVKM. There are 13 residues in the CDR3. In nucleotides, the CDR3 is TGTGCCAGCAGGATACAGGGGAATCAGCCCCAGCATTTT. Translation: CASRIQGNQPQHF.

The rearrangement uses TRBV7-2 and TRBJ1-2; D not resolved. Germline V gives CDR1 SGHTA, CDR2 FQGNSA. Trimming cost V 3 bases and J 10 bases, with 15 bases left between them. The CDR3 length is 13 residues. The CDR3 protein is CASSFRDTGDYTF. As DNA, the CDR3 is TGTGCCAGCAGCTTCAGAGACACTGGTGACTACACCTTC.

V usage is TRBV27 and J usage is TRBJ1-3, with D uncertain. The CDR3 consists of 17 residues. V was pared by 8 bases and J by 0 bases, with 20 bases between. Germline V gene lookup returns CDR1 MNHEY and CDR2 SMNVEV (reference sequence). The CDR3 DNA reads as TGTGCCAGCTCCCCCCACCGGACGGGGAACTCTGGAAACACCATATATTTT. It is translated as CASSPHRTGNSGNTIYF.

V gene TRBV6-5 combines with J gene TRBJ2-4; maybe TRBD1 (6 bases). The CDR3 consists of 15 residues. The V and J ends lost 7 bases and 3 bases respectively, with 16 bases between them. Per germline, CDR1 MNHEY and CDR2 SVGAGI. In DNA form, the CDR3 reads TGTGCCAGCATGGAGCTGGGGGCGGACAAAAACATTCAGTACTTC. It is translated as CASMELGADKNIQYF.

The CDR3 DNA follows: TGTGCCAGCAGTGAGCGGCGGGGGGGCTCTGATACGCAGTATTTT. Amino acid sequence: CASSERRGGSDTQYF. This chain links TRBV2 with TRBJ2-3; TRBD2 agrees at 9 bases. The CDR3 has 15 amino acids. Trimming removed 3 bases from V and 6 bases from J; junction bases left unmatched: 7. CDR1 is SNHLY and CDR2 is FYNNEI in the germline V gene.

This clone appeared a single time. The chain uses TRBV7-6 and TRBJ2-1, with TRBD2 matching over 7 bases. Trimming took 5 bases from V and 6 from J; bases not matched to a gene: 4. The CDR3 loop spans 13 amino acids. The germline CDR1 and CDR2 sequences are SGHVS and FNYEAQ. This CDR3 reads CASSPAGLNEQFF. In DNA, the CDR3 is TGTGCCAGCAGCCCAGCGGGGCTCAATGAGCAGTTCTTC.

V is TRBV14 and J is TRBJ1-2; no definite D call. The V gene lost 4 bases and the J gene lost 7 bases, with 13 bases spanning the gap. Germline CDR1 SGHDN, CDR2 FVKESK. The CDR3 covers 13 residues. The CDR3 here is CASSPLNFRGYTF. The CDR3 nucleotides are TGTGCCAGCAGCCCGCTAAACTTTCGTGGCTACACCTTC.

This clone showed up just once. V and J are TRBV6-5 and TRBJ1-3; TRBD1 agrees at 7 bases. Per germline, CDR1 MNHEY and CDR2 SVGAGI. V lost 5 bases to trimming and J lost 1 base; unmatched junction nucleotides: 5. The CDR3 runs to 15 residues. This chain's CDR3 is CASSTLTGSGNTIYF. In DNA form, the CDR3 reads TGTGCCAGCAGTACACTGACAGGGTCTGGAAACACCATATATTTT.

This clone is a singleton in its sample. The chain recombines TRBV5-1 with TRBJ2-2; D is unresolved. The CDR3 is 14 amino acids. V dropped 2 bases and J dropped 5 bases, with 10 bases sitting between them. Per the germline V gene, CDR1 is SGHRS and CDR2 is YFSETQ. For the CDR3, the DNA is TGCGCCAGCAGCTTAGCGCTTGAGACCGGGGAGCTGTTTTTT. Encoded protein: CASSLALETGELFF.

This sequence joins TRBV19 and TRBJ2-3; 10 bases agree with TRBD2. Per the germline V gene, CDR1 is LNHDA and CDR2 is SQIVND (reference sequence). The CDR3 is 18 amino acids. V lost 4 bases to trimming and J lost 4 bases; unmatched junction nucleotides: 14. The CDR3 bases are TGTGCCAGTAGTAGAGTTTCGGTCGCTAGCGGGAGCTCAGATACGCAGTATTTT. It yields the protein CASSRVSVASGSSDTQYF.

This chain joins TRBV11-3 and TRBJ2-5; 9 positions match TRBD1. This CDR3 spans 17 amino acids. CDR1 is SGHNT, CDR2 YENEEA, per germline. J was trimmed by 0 bases and V by 5 bases; bases with no gene match: 10. CDR3 sequence reads: CASSDRDRVGYQETQYF. The CDR3 bases are TGTGCCAGCAGCGACCGGGACAGGGTGGGGTACCAAGAGACCCAGTACTTC.

The rearrangement links TRBV10-3 to TRBJ2-7; maybe TRBD1 (6 bases). Trimming stripped 9 bases from V and 1 base from J, with 7 bases between. The germline V gene encodes CDR1 ENHRY and CDR2 SYGVKD. The CDR3 covers 11 residues. The chain's CDR3 is CAIGQSYEQYF. CDR3 coding DNA: TGTGCCATTGGACAGTCCTACGAGCAGTACTTC.

This chain joins TRBV5-8 and TRBJ2-5; 9 nucleotides align to TRBD1. The CDR3 consists of 15 residues. Trimming at V came to 0 bases and at J to 5 bases, leaving 5 bases not matched to a gene. Germline V gene data show CDR1 as SGHTS and CDR2 as YDEGEE. DNA of the CDR3: TGTGCCAGCAGCTTGGGGACAGGGGATAGGGAGACCCAGTACTTC. It specifies CASSLGTGDRETQYF.

The rearrangement links TRBV27 to TRBJ2-5, with 7 bases aligning to TRBD1. The CDR3 is 15 residues long. J was trimmed by 5 bases and V by 6 bases; bases with no gene match: 12. CDR1 is MNHEY, CDR2 SMNVEV, per germline (reference sequence). The CDR3 here is CASSKETGYTETQYF. The CDR3 DNA reads as TGTGCCAGCAGCAAGGAGACAGGGTATACGGAGACCCAGTACTTC.

The chain uses TRBV10-3 and TRBJ2-1, with TRBD2 matching over 9 bases. Unmatched junction bases numbered 12, after V lost 2 bases and J lost 7 bases. Germline CDR1 and CDR2: ENHRY and SYGVKD. The CDR3 length is 17 residues. The CDR3 region is CAISEQASGNFKNEQFF. Written as DNA, the CDR3 is TGTGCCATCAGTGAGCAGGCTAGCGGGAATTTTAAGAATGAGCAGTTCTTC.

The sample holds one count of this clone. This chain joins TRBV5-4 and TRBJ2-7; 8 bases fit TRBD1. CDR3 length: 14 residues. V lost 4 bases and J lost 5; bases outside the gene matches: 8. CDR1 is SGHNT and CDR2 is YYREEE in the germline V gene (reference sequence). CDR3 residues: CASSPSRGLNEQYF. CDR3 sequence (DNA): TGTGCCAGCAGCCCCTCCAGGGGGCTCAACGAGCAGTACTTC.

Regarding this clone: The same CDR3 also results from other DNA sequences found in this sample. The rearrangement joins TRBV27 to TRBJ1-5; tentative D call: TRBD1 (6 bases). V was cut by 5 bases and J by 6 bases, with 14 bases left in between. The CDR3 runs to 14 residues. Per the germline V gene, CDR1 is MNHEY and CDR2 is SMNVEV (reference sequence). The CDR3 DNA reads as TGTGCCAGCAGTCCCGAGGGGGTTCGTCAGCCCCAGCATTTT. Protein product: CASSPEGVRQPQHF.

This sequence joins TRBV19 and TRBJ2-1; TRBD1 matches at 9 bases. V was pared by 3 bases and J by 10 bases, with 10 bases of the junction left unmatched. From germline, CDR1 is LNHDA and CDR2 SQIVND (reference sequence). CDR3 length equals 15 residues. The CDR3 sequence is CASSMWGQGGLEQFF. The CDR3 DNA follows: TGTGCCAGTAGTATGTGGGGACAGGGCGGCTTAGAGCAGTTCTTC.

The chain recombines TRBV18 with TRBJ2-1, with TRBD2 as a possible D gene (6 bases). The CDR3 loop spans 15 amino acids. Looked up from germline, CDR1 is KGHSH and CDR2 is LQKENI. V was shortened by 6 bases and J by 6 bases, with 18 bases between the two germline ends. The CDR3 region is CASSPFGGMGNEQFF. The CDR3 bases are TGTGCCAGCTCGCCTTTTGGCGGGATGGGCAATGAGCAGTTCTTC.

This clone was observed a few times. This sequence joins TRBV5-1 and TRBJ1-2; TRBD1 matches at 10 bases. With 3 bases clipped from V and 6 bases from J, the junction kept 5 bases outside the gene matches. CDR3 length equals 14 residues. The germline V gene has CDR1 SGHRS and CDR2 YFSETQ. CDR3 sequence: CASSSPGQGNGYTF. The CDR3 DNA is TGCGCCAGCAGCTCTCCGGGACAGGGGAATGGCTACACCTTC.

In its sample, this clone was seen once. V gene TRBV5-1 combines with J gene TRBJ1-3; 7 bases line up with TRBD1. This CDR3 comprises 16 residues. V shed 0 bases and J 0 bases; nucleotides not matched to a gene: 3. Germline V CDR1 and CDR2: SGHRS, YFSETQ. The CDR3 nucleotides are TGCGCCAGCAGCTTGGGGGGACAGCACTCTGGAAACACCATATATTTT. It yields the protein CASSLGGQHSGNTIYF.

This rearrangement joins TRBV7-6 to TRBJ1-4; D gene unclear. The CDR3 runs 15 residues. The V end was cut by 1 base, the J end by 8 bases, with 14 bases between. The V gene's germline CDR1 is SGHVS and CDR2 FNYEAQ. The CDR3 reads CASSLVGGQGEKLFF. The CDR3 DNA sequence: TGTGCCAGCAGCTTAGTGGGAGGTCAAGGAGAAAAACTGTTTTTT. Looking up the rest from reference TRBV7-6 and TRBJ1-4 gives the full variable domain: GAGVSQSPRYKVTKRGQDVALRCDPISGHVSLYWYRQALGQGPEFLTYFNYEAQQDKSGLPNDRFSAERPEGSISTLTIQRTEQRDSAMYRCASSLVGGQGEKLFFGSGTQLSVL.

The V and J genes are TRBV2 and TRBJ1-6; a possible D gene is TRBD1 (5 bases). Germline V gene lookup returns CDR1 SNHLY and CDR2 FYNNEI. V shed 6 bases and J shed 0 bases, with 18 bases lying between them. The CDR3 has 18 amino acids. The CDR3 DNA is TGTGCCAGCAGGGTTTACAGGTCCGCGAGCTCCTATAATTCACCCCTCCACTTT. Protein product: CASRVYRSASSYNSPLHF.

V and J are TRBV27 and TRBJ1-1; tentatively, D is TRBD1 (5 bases). CDR3 length: 11 residues. Trimming removed 11 bases at V and 4 bases at J, with 11 bases between. CDR1 is MNHEY and CDR2 is SMNVEV in the germline V gene (reference sequence). The CDR3: CACHGGTEAFF. Here the CDR3 DNA reads TGTGCCTGCCACGGGGGCACTGAAGCTTTCTTT.

This chain links TRBV6-5 with TRBJ1-5, with TRBD1 identical over 9 bases. From germline, CDR1 is MNHEY and CDR2 SVGAGI. V lost 6 bases, J lost 2 bases, and 2 bases stayed unmatched. The CDR3 is 14 amino acids. Written as DNA, the CDR3 is TGTGCCAGCAGCCGGACAGGGGGCAATCAGCCCCAGCATTTT. It yields the protein CASSRTGGNQPQHF.